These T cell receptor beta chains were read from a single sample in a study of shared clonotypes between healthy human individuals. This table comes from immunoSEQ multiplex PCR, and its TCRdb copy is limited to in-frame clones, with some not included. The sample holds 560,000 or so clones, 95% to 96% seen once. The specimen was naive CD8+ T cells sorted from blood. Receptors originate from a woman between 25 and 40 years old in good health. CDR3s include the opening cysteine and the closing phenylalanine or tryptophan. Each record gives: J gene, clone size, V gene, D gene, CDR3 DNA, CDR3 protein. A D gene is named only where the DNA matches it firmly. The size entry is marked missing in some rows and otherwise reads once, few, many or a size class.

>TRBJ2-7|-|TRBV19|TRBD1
TGTGCCAGTAGTATTACGGGGACAGGGCGGTACGAGCAGTACTTC
CASSITGTGRYEQYF
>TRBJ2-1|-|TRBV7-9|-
TGTGCCAGCAGCTCACAGGGGAGGACCTACAATGAGCAGTTCTTC
CASSSQGRTYNEQFF
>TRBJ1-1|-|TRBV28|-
TGTGCCAGCAGTCCCCTGGTGACAGCGGGCAGTGAAGCTTTCTTT
CASSPLVTAGSEAFF
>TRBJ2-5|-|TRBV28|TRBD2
TGTGCCAGCAGTTCTAGCGGAGAGACCCAGTACTTC
CASSSSGETQYF
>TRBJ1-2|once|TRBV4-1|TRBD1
TGCGCCAGCAGCCACACAGGGACAGTCTATGGCTACACCTTC
CASSHTGTVYGYTF
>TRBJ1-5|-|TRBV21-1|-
TGTGCCAGCAGCTCCAAAACAGGATTCAATCAGCCCCAGCATTTT
CASSSKTGFNQPQHF
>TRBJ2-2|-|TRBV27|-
TGTGCCAGCAGTTTAGGGACATACACCGGGGAGCTGTTTTTT
CASSLGTYTGELFF
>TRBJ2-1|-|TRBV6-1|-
TGTGCCAGCAGGGAGAGCTCCTACAATGAGCAGTTCTTC
CASRESSYNEQFF
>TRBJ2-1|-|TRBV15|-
TGTGCCACCAGCAGAGATCCTGACGCGGGGAGGTCCCCCTTTACGGATGAGCAGTTCTTC
CATSRDPDAGRSPFTDEQFF
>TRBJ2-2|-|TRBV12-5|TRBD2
TGTGCTAGTGGTCCGGGAGGGACCACCGGGGAGCTGTTTTTT
CASGPGGTTGELFF
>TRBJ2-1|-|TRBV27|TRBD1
TGTGCCAGCAGCTGGACAGGGCCAGCGAATGAGCAGTTCTTC
CASSWTGPANEQFF
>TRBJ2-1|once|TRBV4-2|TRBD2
TGTGCCAGCAGTTTTAGCGGGGCAGACAATGAGCAGTTCTTC
CASSFSGADNEQFF
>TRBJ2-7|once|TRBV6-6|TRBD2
TGTGCCAGCAGTTACTTCGGGACTAGCGGTAACTACGAGCAGTACTTC
CASSYFGTSGNYEQYF